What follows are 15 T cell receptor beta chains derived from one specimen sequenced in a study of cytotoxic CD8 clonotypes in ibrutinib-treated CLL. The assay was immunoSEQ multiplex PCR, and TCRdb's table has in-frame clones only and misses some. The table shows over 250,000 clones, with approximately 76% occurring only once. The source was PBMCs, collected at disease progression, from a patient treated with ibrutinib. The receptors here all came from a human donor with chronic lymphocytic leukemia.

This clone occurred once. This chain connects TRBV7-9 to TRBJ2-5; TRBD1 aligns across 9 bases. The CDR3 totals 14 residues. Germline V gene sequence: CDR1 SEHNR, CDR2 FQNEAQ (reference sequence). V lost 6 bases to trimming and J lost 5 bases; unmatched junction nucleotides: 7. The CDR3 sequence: CASSLDRGYETQYF. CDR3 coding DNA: TGTGCCAGCAGTTTGGACAGGGGTTACGAGACCCAGTACTTC. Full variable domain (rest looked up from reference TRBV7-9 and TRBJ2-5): DTGVSQNPRHKITKRGQNVTFRCDPISEHNRLYWYRQTLGQGPEFLTYFQNEAQLEKSRLLSDRFSAERPKGSFSTLEIQRTEQGDSAMYLCASSLDRGYETQYFGPGTRLLVL.

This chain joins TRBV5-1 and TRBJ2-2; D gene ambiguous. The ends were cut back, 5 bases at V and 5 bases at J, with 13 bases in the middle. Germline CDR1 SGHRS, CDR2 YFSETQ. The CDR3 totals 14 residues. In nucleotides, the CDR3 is TGCGCCAGCAGAGAAGGGTGGAATACCGGGGAGCTGTTTTTT. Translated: CASREGWNTGELFF.

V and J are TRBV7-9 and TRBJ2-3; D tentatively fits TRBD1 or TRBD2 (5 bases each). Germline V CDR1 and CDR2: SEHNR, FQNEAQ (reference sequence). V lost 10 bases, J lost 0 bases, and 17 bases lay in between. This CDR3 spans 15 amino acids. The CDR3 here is CATQGRQTSTDTQYF. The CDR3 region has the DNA TGTGCCACCCAGGGACGCCAGACTAGCACAGATACGCAGTATTTT.

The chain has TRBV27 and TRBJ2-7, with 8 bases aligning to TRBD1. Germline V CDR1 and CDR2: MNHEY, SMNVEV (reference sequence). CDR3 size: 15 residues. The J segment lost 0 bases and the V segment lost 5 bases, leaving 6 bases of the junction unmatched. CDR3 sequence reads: CASSPRQGISYEQYF. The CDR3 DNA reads TGTGCCAGCAGTCCTCGACAGGGGATCTCCTACGAGCAGTACTTC.

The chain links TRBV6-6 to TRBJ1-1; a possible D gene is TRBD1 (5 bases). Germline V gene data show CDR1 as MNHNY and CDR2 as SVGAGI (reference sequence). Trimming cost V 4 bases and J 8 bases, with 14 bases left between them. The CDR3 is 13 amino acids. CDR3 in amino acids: CASSFSGAMEAFF. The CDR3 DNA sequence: TGTGCCAGCAGTTTTAGTGGGGCCATGGAAGCTTTCTTT.

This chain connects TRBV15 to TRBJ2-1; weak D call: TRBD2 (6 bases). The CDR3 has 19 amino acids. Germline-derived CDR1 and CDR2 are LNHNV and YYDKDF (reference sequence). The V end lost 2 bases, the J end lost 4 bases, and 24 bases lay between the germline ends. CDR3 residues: CATSRTMRTGLIDYNEQFF. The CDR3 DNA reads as TGTGCCACCAGCAGAACCATGAGGACGGGACTCATCGATTACAATGAGCAGTTCTTC.

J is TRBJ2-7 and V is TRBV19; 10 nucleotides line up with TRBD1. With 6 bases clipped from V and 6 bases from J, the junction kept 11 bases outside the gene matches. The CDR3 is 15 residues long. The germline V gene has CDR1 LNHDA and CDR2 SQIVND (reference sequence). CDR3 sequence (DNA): TGTGCCAGTAGCAGAGCGGACAGGGGGTTTGGCGAGCAGTACTTC. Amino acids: CASSRADRGFGEQYF.

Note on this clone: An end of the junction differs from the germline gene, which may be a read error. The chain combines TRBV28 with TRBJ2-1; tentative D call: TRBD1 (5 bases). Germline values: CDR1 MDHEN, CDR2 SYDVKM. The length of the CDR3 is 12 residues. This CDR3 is CASSLQGTGAVF. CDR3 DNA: TGTGCCAGCAGTTTACAGGGCACTGGGGCAGTCTTC.

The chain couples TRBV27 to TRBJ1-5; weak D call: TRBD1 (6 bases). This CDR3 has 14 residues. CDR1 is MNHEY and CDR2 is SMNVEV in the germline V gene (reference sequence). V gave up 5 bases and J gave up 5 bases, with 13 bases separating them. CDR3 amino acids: CASSPGQFYQPQHF. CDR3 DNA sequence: TGTGCCAGCAGTCCGGGACAATTCTATCAGCCCCAGCATTTT.

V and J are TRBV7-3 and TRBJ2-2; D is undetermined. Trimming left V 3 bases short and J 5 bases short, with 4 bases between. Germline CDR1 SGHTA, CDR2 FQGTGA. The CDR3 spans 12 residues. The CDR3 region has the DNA TGTGCCAGCAGCTTTGGGACCGGGGAGCTGTTTTTT. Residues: CASSFGTGELFF.

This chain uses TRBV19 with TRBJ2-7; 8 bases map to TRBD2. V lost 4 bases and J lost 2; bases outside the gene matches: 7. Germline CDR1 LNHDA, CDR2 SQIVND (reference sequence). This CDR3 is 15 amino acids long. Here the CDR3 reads CASSNHSGIAYEQYF. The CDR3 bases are TGTGCCAGTAGTAATCATAGCGGGATAGCCTACGAGCAGTACTTC.

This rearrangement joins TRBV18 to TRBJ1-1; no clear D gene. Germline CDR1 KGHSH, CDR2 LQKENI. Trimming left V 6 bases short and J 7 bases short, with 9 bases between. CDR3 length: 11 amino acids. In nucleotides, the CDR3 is TGTGCCAGCTCCTCTCGGGGTGAAGCTTTCTTT. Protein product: CASSSRGEAFF.

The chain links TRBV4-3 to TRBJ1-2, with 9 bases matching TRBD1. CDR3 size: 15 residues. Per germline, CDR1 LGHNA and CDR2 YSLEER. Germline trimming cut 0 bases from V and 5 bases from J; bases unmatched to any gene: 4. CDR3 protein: CASSQDLDRGYGYTF. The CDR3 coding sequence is TGCGCCAGCAGCCAAGATCTAGACAGGGGGTATGGCTACACCTTC.

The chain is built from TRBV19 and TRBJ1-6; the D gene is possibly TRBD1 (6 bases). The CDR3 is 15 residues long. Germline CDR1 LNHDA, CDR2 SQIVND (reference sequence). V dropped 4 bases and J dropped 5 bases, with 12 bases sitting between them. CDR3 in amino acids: CASSRGRGDNSPLHF. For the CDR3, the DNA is TGTGCCAGTAGTAGGGGCAGGGGCGATAATTCACCCCTCCACTTT.

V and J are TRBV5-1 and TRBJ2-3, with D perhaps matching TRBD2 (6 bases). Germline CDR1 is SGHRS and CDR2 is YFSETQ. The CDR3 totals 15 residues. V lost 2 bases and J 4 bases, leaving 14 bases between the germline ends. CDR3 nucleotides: TGCGCCAGCAGCTTTGTCGGGGGTGGCGCAGATACGCAGTATTTT. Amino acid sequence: CASSFVGGGADTQYF. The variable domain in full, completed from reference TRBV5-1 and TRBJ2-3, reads KAGVTQTPRYLIKTRGQQVTLSCSPISGHRSVSWYQQTPGQGLQFLFEYFSETQRNKGNFPGRFSGRQFSNSRSEMNVSTLELGDSALYLCASSFVGGGADTQYFGPGTRLTVL.